One and the same sample provided the 14 T cell receptor beta chains below, sequenced in a study of CXCR3-negative and CXCR3-positive naive CD8 T cells. Study results and caveats: Hydrophobicity was higher for TRB CDR3s found in CXCR3-positive naive cells than in CXCR3-negative naive cells.

These receptors lack a known antigen. Preparation of TRB cDNA libraries relied on 5' RACE carrying UMI labels. From the 5' RACE reads, TCRdb lists one entry per CDR3 protein and no DNA. The table gives tens of thousands of distinct CDR3 sequences; the top ten clones make up 0.6% to 0.7% of it. Sequencing input: naive CXCR3+ CD8+ T cells from blood. Subset: CD45RO-CCR7+CD27+CD95- naive CD8+ T cells expressing CXCR3 (TNR3+). These receptors were collected from a human donor in good health. Some clones in this sample may be carry-over from other donors' samples.

The chain uses TRBV7-9 and TRBJ2-7; TCRdb proposes TRBD1, but this gene call is untestable without DNA. CDR3 size: 15 residues. From germline, CDR1 is SEHNR and CDR2 FQNEAQ (reference sequence). The CDR3 sequence: CASSSPGTESYEQYF.

The rearrangement uses TRBV10-2 and TRBJ2-2; TCRdb proposes TRBD2, but this gene call is untestable without DNA. Germline V gene sequence: CDR1 WSHSY, CDR2 SAAADI. The CDR3 has 13 residues. CDR3 amino acids: CATEVSGTGELFF.

CDR3 loop: CGSNGGTYNEQFF. The chain joins TRBV29-1 to TRBJ2-1; the TCRdb D gene call, TRBD1, has no DNA to confirm it. The CDR3 sequence is 13 residues long. Germline CDR1 SQVTM, CDR2 ANQGSEA.

This chain links TRBV28 with TRBJ2-2; TCRdb lists TRBD1, though no DNA is available to test this call. The CDR3 is 13 residues long. The germline CDR1 and CDR2 sequences are MDHEN and SYDVKM. The CDR3 loop reads CASRRGYSGELFF.

This chain connects TRBV12-3 or TRBV12-4 to TRBJ2-4; the D call of TRBD1 rests on TCRdb alone, since no DNA is present to check it. The CDR3 has 13 amino acids. The CDR3 sequence: CASSAGLLNIQYF.

The chain is built from TRBV7-2 and TRBJ2-1; the TRBD1 assignment by TCRdb is unverifiable without DNA. The germline gives CDR1 SGHTA, CDR2 FQGNSA. The CDR3 sequence is 15 residues long. CDR3 protein: CASSLEQGEYNEQFF.

The chain is built from TRBV4-3 and TRBJ2-2; the D gene TCRdb calls, TRBD2, cannot be checked with no DNA. CDR3 length equals 18 residues. Germline V gene lookup returns CDR1 LGHNA and CDR2 YSLEER. CDR3 sequence reads: CASSHADSSAGGVGELFF.

The chain combines TRBV4-3 with TRBJ2-1; the D call from TCRdb, TRBD1, cannot be confirmed without DNA. This CDR3 region has 19 residues. Germline V lookup: CDR1 LGHNA, CDR2 YSLEER. The CDR3 sequence is CASSQDDNRGTGGYNEQFF.

The gene calls are TRBV28 and TRBJ2-5; TCRdb picks TRBD1, but there is no DNA to check that call. CDR1 and CDR2 (germline): MDHEN, SYDVKM. The CDR3 sequence is 17 residues long. The CDR3: CASSLRAGWTGTETQYF.

The V gene is TRBV27, the J gene TRBJ2-7; TCRdb picks TRBD1, but there is no DNA to check that call. CDR1 is MNHEY and CDR2 is SMNVEV in the germline V gene (reference sequence). The CDR3 runs to 13 residues. CDR3: CASSPRETYEQYF.

The CDR3 spells CASSSIEVRTYNSPLHF. V and J are TRBV28 and TRBJ1-6. Germline CDR1 MDHEN, CDR2 SYDVKM. The CDR3 has 17 residues.

The rearrangement links TRBV6-6 to TRBJ1-3. This CDR3 is 12 amino acids long. Germline V CDR1 and CDR2: MNHNY, SVGAGI (reference sequence). The CDR3 reads CASTTSGNTIYF.

The chain joins TRBV9 to TRBJ2-7; TCRdb outputs TRBD1, but without DNA this stays unchecked. This CDR3 has 13 residues. Germline V gene data show CDR1 as SGDLS and CDR2 as YYNGEE. This chain's CDR3 is CASSGSLTGEQYF.

The CDR3 spells CSVEPGGGGTQYF. The chain is built from TRBV29-1 and TRBJ2-3; TCRdb's D call of TRBD1 is untestable without DNA. Per the germline V gene, CDR1 is SQVTM and CDR2 is ANQGSEA. The CDR3 runs 13 residues.